Below, one TCR beta chain is given with its context. Its antigen is currently unknown. Germline CDR1 is KGHDR and CDR2 is SFDVKD. V lost 8 bases and J 12 bases, leaving 16 bases between the germline ends. The CDR3 runs to 12 residues. The data were obtained in a study of blood T cells in healthy people across ages. General study findings and limits: Possibly, changes in expanded clonotypes were confounded because donor CMV status was unknown.

Total RNA extraction produced at least 6 micrograms (per sample) for the study. With a J-beta primer mix and a sample-barcoded 5' primer, a second PCR ran roughly 7 to 11 cycles. TCRdb passed the 5' RACE reads through MiXCR, listing each CDR3 protein once. The sample yields 1.5 million to 2 million distinct CDR3 sequences, around half seen once. The chain employs TRBV24-1 and TRBJ2-1, with D possibly being TRBD2 (7 bases). The source of this sequence is a woman aged 40-49 years in good health. The sequencing input was blood. The CDR3 DNA reads TGTGCCACCATGGGGGGGGGCCCTTGGCAGTTCTTC. Translation: CATMGGGPWQFF.